The clone carrying this T cell receptor (beta chain) was seen at least ten times. The antigen is undetermined. With V trimmed by 5 bases and J by 6 bases, 6 bases remained unmatched. In germline, CDR1 is MDHEN, CDR2 SYDVKM. This CDR3 is built from 15 residues. TCR beta CDR3 region amplification was performed from RNA transcripts. TCR CDR3 regions were first amplified by RT-PCR with HTBI primers. TCRdb redid the calling of the multiplex PCR reads with MiXCR, one entry per CDR3 protein. The sample has over 45,000 distinct CDR3 sequences, 49% seen once. The source of the sample is a study of T cells in Graves' hyperthyroidism and ophthalmopathy. It was considered stable Graves' hyperthyroidism when ophthalmopathy did not progress within 18 months. Patients were excluded because of uncontrolled infection, other autoimmune disease, pregnancy or lactation. Broader study findings: Ophthalmopathy was identified by the model a median roughly six months ahead of onset.

The sequencing input was peripheral blood or thyroid tissue (not recorded which). This sequence joins TRBV28 and TRBJ2-5; 13 nucleotides line up with TRBD2. The receptor was derived from a woman in her forties or fifties with Graves' hyperthyroidism. DNA of the CDR3: TGTGCCAGCAGTCGCGGACTAGCGGGAGTAAAGACCCAGTACTTC. Protein product: CASSRGLAGVKTQYF.